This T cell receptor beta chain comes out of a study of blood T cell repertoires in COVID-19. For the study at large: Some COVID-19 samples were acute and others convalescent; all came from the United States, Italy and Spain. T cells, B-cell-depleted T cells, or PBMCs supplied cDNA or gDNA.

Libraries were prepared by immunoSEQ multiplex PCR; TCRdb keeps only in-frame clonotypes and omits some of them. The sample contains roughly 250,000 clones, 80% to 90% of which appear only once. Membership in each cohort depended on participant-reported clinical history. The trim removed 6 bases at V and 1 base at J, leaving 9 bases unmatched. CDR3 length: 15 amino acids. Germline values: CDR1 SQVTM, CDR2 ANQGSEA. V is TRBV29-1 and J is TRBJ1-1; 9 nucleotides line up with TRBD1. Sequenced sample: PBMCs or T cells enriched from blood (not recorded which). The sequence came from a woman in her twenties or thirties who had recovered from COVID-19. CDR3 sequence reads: CSVESGTGRNTEAFF. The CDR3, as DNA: TGCAGCGTCGAATCCGGGACAGGGCGGAACACTGAAGCTTTCTTT.